Listed here are 5 T cell receptor beta chains from one sample, sequenced in a study of blood T cell repertoires in COVID-19. Profiling relied on immunoSEQ multiplex PCR, and the TCRdb table lists in-frame clones only, not all of them. The sample shows 120,000 or so clones, roughly 90% of them seen only once. Sequencing input: peripheral blood. These receptors were obtained from a human donor in a cohort sampled during active COVID-19.

The chain recombines TRBV7-2 with TRBJ2-3; TRBD2 matches at 8 bases. V was pared by 1 base and J by 1 base, with 7 bases of the junction left unmatched. The CDR3 sequence is 17 residues long. Germline lookup yields CDR1 SGHTA and CDR2 FQGNSA. CDR3 nucleotides: TGTGCCAGCAGCTTAGGGAGTTTAGCGGGGCGCACAGATACGCAGTATTTT. Translated, it gives CASSLGSLAGRTDTQYF.

The chain joins TRBV5-1 to TRBJ1-6; a possible D gene is TRBD1 (5 bases). V was cut by 6 bases and J by 13 bases, with 23 bases left in between. Germline loops: CDR1 SGHRS, CDR2 YFSETQ. This CDR3 spans 15 amino acids. The CDR3 here is CASTPGSPEGSPLHF. The CDR3 nucleotides are TGCGCCAGCACCCCCGGGAGCCCCGAGGGGAGTCCCCTCCACTTT.

The chain has TRBV6-5 and TRBJ2-2; maybe TRBD1 (6 bases). Trimming removed 7 bases at V and 0 bases at J, with 12 bases between. CDR1 and CDR2 from the germline V gene are MNHEY and SVGAGI. The length of the CDR3 is 15 residues. CDR3 sequence (DNA): TGTGCCAGCACTAAACGGACAGCGAACACCGGGGAGCTGTTTTTT. Its protein product is CASTKRTANTGELFF.

This chain uses TRBV20-1 with TRBJ2-7; 10 bases are shared with TRBD2. V was clipped by 3 bases and J by 1 base; unmatched bases: 3. The CDR3 has 14 residues. Germline CDR1 and CDR2: DFQATT and SNEGSKA (reference sequence). As DNA, the CDR3 is TGCAGTGCTAGTCAGCGGGGGGGTTCCTACGAGCAGTACTTC. It is translated as CSASQRGGSYEQYF.

This chain joins TRBV7-3 and TRBJ1-2; 7 bases align to TRBD1. Germline V gives CDR1 SGHTA, CDR2 FQGTGA. The CDR3 loop spans 13 amino acids. Trimming took 8 bases from V and 6 from J; bases not matched to a gene: 9. CDR3: CASGPDRRDGYTF. The DNA of the CDR3 is TGTGCCAGCGGACCGGACAGGAGAGATGGCTACACCTTC.